The entry below describes one T cell receptor beta chain. This clone's antigen is unknown. At one end the junction does not follow the germline gene, possibly because of a read error. Samples from volunteer blood donors who had recovered from COVID-19 were contributed by a second Seattle source. The collaborating institutions used their own protocols to collect whole blood in K2EDTA tubes. For TCRbeta analysis, collaborator samples were shipped as frozen whole blood, as isolated PBMCs, or as DNA extracted from either sample type. This specimen comes from a study of blood T cell repertoires in COVID-19 (dated by TCRdb to the early 2020s). General notes on the study: The collaborator samples originated in the United States, Italy and Spain and spanned the acute and convalescent phases of COVID-19. Where available, HLA class I and class II types were taken from metadata supplied by the sample provider and were not determined by assay-based typing. A de-identified subject ID, COVID-19 status, age in years and sex were almost always included in the sample metadata. The prospective study material was composed of cDNA or gDNA derived from T cells, B-cell-depleted T cells, or PBMCs. The samples were drawn from two sources: the first 160 participants of the ongoing ImmuneRACE study, and 1,200 or so subjects contributed by 6 global collaborators. The repertoires were made available in a free public database intended to serve as a resource for research on the immune response to SARS-CoV-2. Subjects who had been exposed to COVID-19, were actively infected with it, or had recovered from it provided the deeply sampled blood TCRbeta repertoires that made up the dataset.

Overall study results and their limits: The quantity of clinical and demographic metadata differed by source and by participant and was supplied without curation.

TCRbeta CDR3 regions were amplified from genomic DNA by means of the immunoSEQ Assay, a bias-controlled multiplex PCR. For the original study's pipeline: The number of nucleated cells in each sample was estimated by amplification of reference gene primers within the assay. To quantify the absolute abundance of each unique TCRbeta CDR3 rearrangement, sequence reads were collapsed and filtered. Productive Simpson clonality was computed per sample as the square root of Simpson's diversity index over productive rearrangements. What TCRdb holds here is the immuneACCESS table cut down to in-frame rearrangements. Part of the clones is not present; checked against another copy, under half of the missing clones reflect an unresolved V gene, and the others are unexplained. V and J calls and clone size are as listed in that table; D and trimming were resolved from the DNA. In this sample the table shows 300,000 or so clones, approximately 88% of which occur a single time. Under 7.5% of the sample rests with the top ten.

Spanning cysteine to phenylalanine, the CDR3 consists of 12 amino acids. Kept here is only the CDR3 DNA, which spans 36 bases and is read in frame from base 1. For CDR1 and CDR2, the germline V gene lists SGHTA and FQGNSA. The TCR sequence derives from a man between 18 and 29 years old who had recovered from COVID-19. Material: peripheral blood. This chain joins TRBV7-2 to TRBJ1-2, and TRBD1 matches 7 of the central bases. The CDR3 protein is CASSPWWGQYFF. The DNA is as follows: TGTGCCAGCAGCCCCTGGTGGGGACAGTATTTCTTC.